A selection of T cell receptor beta chains follows, all from one sample in a study of siplizumab effects on memory and regulatory T cells. The method was immunoSEQ multiplex PCR; TCRdb's version includes in-frame clones alone and lacks a portion of them. Seen here are about 82,000 clones, over 80% observed once, and the top ten hold approximately 1.4%. Sequencing input: Tregs sorted from blood. The receptors come from a human donor in good health. CDR3s include the opening cysteine and the closing phenylalanine or tryptophan. The D gene is left open where the match is weak. Not all rows give a size; the values are once, few, many and, for expanded clones, a class.

size,J,V,D,CDR3,DNA
few,TRBJ1-5,TRBV29-1,.,CSAEGYSNQPQHF,TGCAGCGCAGAGGGTTATAGCAATCAGCCCCAGCATTTT
.,TRBJ1-2,TRBV2,.,CAISTPPGIGYTF,TGTGCCATCTCTACGCCCCCAGGGATAGGCTACACCTTC
.,TRBJ1-1,TRBV6-6,TRBD1,CASSSPETGSPEAFF,TGTGCCAGCAGTTCTCCAGAGACAGGGAGCCCTGAAGCTTTCTTT
.,TRBJ2-3,TRBV5-6,.,CASSLGRGRTDTQYF,TGTGCCAGCAGCTTGGGGCGGGGTCGCACAGATACGCAGTATTTT
.,TRBJ1-5,TRBV6-6,.,CASTIQGYASNQPQHF,TGTGCCAGCACTATACAGGGCTATGCTAGCAATCAGCCCCAGCATTTT
.,TRBJ2-7,TRBV28,.,CASSPIIGTGTYEQYF,TGTGCCAGCAGTCCTATTATTGGCACAGGGACCTACGAGCAGTACTTC
.,TRBJ2-3,TRBV10-3,.,CAISPPGSTADTQYF,TGTGCCATCAGCCCCCCGGGGAGCACAGCAGATACGCAGTATTTT
.,TRBJ2-3,TRBV15,TRBD1,CATSTLGTGSTDTQYF,TGTGCCACCAGCACCCTTGGGACAGGGAGCACAGATACGCAGTATTTT
.,TRBJ1-2,TRBV19,.,CASKSENYGYTF,TGTGCCAGTAAGAGCGAGAACTATGGCTACACCTTC
.,TRBJ1-3,TRBV18,.,CASSPWGFSGNTIYF,TGTGCCAGCTCACCGTGGGGTTTTTCCGGAAACACCATATATTTT
.,TRBJ2-5,TRBV2,.,CASSRGGRETQYF,TGTGCCAGCAGTCGAGGGGGGCGAGAGACCCAGTACTTC
.,TRBJ2-7,TRBV9,.,CASSVGKGQGTAYEQYF,TGTGCCAGCAGCGTTGGGAAAGGGCAAGGAACGGCCTACGAGCAGTACTTC
.,TRBJ2-7,TRBV4-2,.,CASSQDLAVSSYEQYF,TGTGCCAGCAGCCAAGATCTGGCGGTAAGCTCCTACGAGCAGTACTTC
.,TRBJ2-5,TRBV7-3,.,CASSPKGGTAAGTQYF,TGTGCCAGCAGCCCAAAGGGGGGGACCGCCGCCGGGACCCAGTACTTC
.,TRBJ1-2,TRBV4-2,.,CASSQAERSGVGGYTF,TGTGCCAGCAGCCAAGCGGAAAGGTCGGGGGTAGGAGGCTACACCTTC
few,TRBJ2-5,TRBV4-2,.,CASSQAGGGETQYF,TGTGCCAGCAGCCAAGCGGGGGGCGGGGAGACCCAGTACTTC
.,TRBJ2-7,TRBV15,TRBD2,CATSRDLAGFYEQYF,TGTGCCACCAGCAGAGATTTAGCGGGATTCTACGAGCAGTACTTC
.,TRBJ1-2,TRBV4-1,.,CASSHYDRPSSNYGYTF,TGCGCCAGCAGCCATTATGACAGGCCCTCTTCTAACTATGGCTACACCTTC
.,TRBJ2-3,TRBV7-9,.,CASSLASGSRPTDTQYF,TGTGCCAGCAGCTTAGCTTCTGGCTCTAGACCCACAGATACGCAGTATTTT
.,TRBJ2-2,TRBV11-3,TRBD1,CASSGTGNTGELFF,TGTGCCAGCAGTGGGACAGGCAACACCGGGGAGCTGTTTTTT
.,TRBJ1-6,TRBV27,.,CASSLSVQVIRNSPLHF,TGTGCCAGCAGTTTATCAGTACAGGTTATTAGGAATTCACCCCTCCACTTT
once,TRBJ1-2,TRBV11-2,.,CASSLRRAGNYGYTF,TGTGCCAGCAGCTTACGTCGGGCGGGAAACTATGGCTACACCTTC
.,TRBJ2-7,TRBV6-1,TRBD1,CASREPRGTGGPYEQYF,TGTGCCAGCAGGGAACCCAGGGGAACAGGGGGCCCCTACGAGCAGTACTTC
.,TRBJ2-2,TRBV21-1,.,CASSKGTWELFF,TGTGCCAGCAGCAAAGGGACTTGGGAGCTGTTTTTT
.,TRBJ1-1,TRBV4-2,TRBD1,CASSPWDRVSEAFF,TGTGCCAGCAGCCCCTGGGACAGGGTGTCAGAAGCTTTCTTT
.,TRBJ2-7,TRBV25-1,TRBD1,CASSDAPGTGGYEQYF,TGTGCCAGCAGTGACGCCCCCGGGACAGGGGGCTACGAGCAGTACTTC
.,TRBJ2-7,TRBV2,TRBD1,CASKFGTGTYEQYF,TGTGCCAGCAAATTTGGGACAGGAACCTACGAGCAGTACTTC
.,TRBJ1-5,TRBV7-2,.,CASSNSKQGWSQPQHF,TGTGCCAGCAGCAACTCCAAGCAGGGGTGGAGTCAGCCCCAGCATTTT
.,TRBJ1-3,TRBV6-5,.,CASSRAISGNTIYF,TGTGCCAGCAGTCGGGCTATCTCTGGAAACACCATATATTTT
once,TRBJ1-2,TRBV6-5,.,CASSYGQGGHGYTF,TGTGCCAGCAGTTACGGGCAGGGAGGGCATGGCTACACCTTC
.,TRBJ2-1,TRBV29-1,.,CSVEDPGGGPNEQFF,TGCAGCGTTGAAGATCCTGGGGGGGGGCCCAATGAGCAGTTCTTC
.,TRBJ1-2,TRBV25-1,.,CASSELGTLNYGYTF,TGTGCCAGCAGTGAATTGGGCACGTTAAACTATGGCTACACCTTC
.,TRBJ1-1,TRBV7-2,.,CASSPRPAISETEAFF,TGTGCCAGCAGCCCACGACCAGCGATTTCGGAAACTGAAGCTTTCTTT
.,TRBJ1-3,TRBV5-1,.,CASSDVSSGNTIYF,TGCGCCAGCAGCGACGTGAGCTCTGGAAACACCATATATTTT
.,TRBJ2-1,TRBV11-2,TRBD2,CASRRTSGGAGEQFF,TGTGCCAGCCGGCGGACTAGCGGGGGGGCTGGTGAGCAGTTCTTC
.,TRBJ2-1,TRBV16,TRBD2,CASSLRLAGGNEQFF,TGTGCCAGCAGCCTCAGACTAGCGGGGGGGAATGAGCAGTTCTTC
.,TRBJ1-5,TRBV23-1,TRBD1,CASRRGQGGQPQHF,TGCGCCAGCAGGAGAGGACAGGGTGGTCAGCCCCAGCATTTT
.,TRBJ1-1,TRBV4-1,.,CASSQLGGGNTEAFF,TGCGCCAGCAGCCAACTAGGGGGGGGGAACACTGAAGCTTTCTTT
.,TRBJ2-6,TRBV29-1,.,CSVEEGPGANVLTF,TGCAGCGTTGAAGAAGGGCCTGGGGCCAACGTCCTGACTTTC
.,TRBJ1-1,TRBV5-1,.,CASGAGGLWENTEAFF,TGCGCCAGCGGAGCCGGGGGCCTCTGGGAGAACACTGAAGCTTTCTTT
.,TRBJ2-7,TRBV5-1,.,CASSLAPYEQYF,TGCGCCAGCAGCTTGGCACCCTACGAGCAGTACTTC
few,TRBJ2-2,TRBV7-3,.,CASSLTQGELFF,TGTGCCAGCAGCTTAACTCAGGGGGAGCTGTTTTTT
.,TRBJ2-6,TRBV5-4,TRBD2,CASSSKTSGGSGANVLTF,TGTGCCAGCAGCTCCAAAACTAGCGGGGGCTCTGGGGCCAACGTCCTGACTTTC
.,TRBJ2-1,TRBV19,.,CASSMGRGNNEQFF,TGTGCCAGTAGTATGGGGCGGGGTAACAATGAGCAGTTCTTC
.,TRBJ2-2,TRBV7-2,.,CASSAGPSTGELFF,TGTGCCAGCAGCGCAGGACCTAGCACCGGGGAGCTGTTTTTT
once,TRBJ2-2,TRBV7-3,.,CASSFPNTGELFF,TGTGCCAGCAGCTTTCCTAACACCGGGGAGCTGTTTTTT
.,TRBJ2-7,TRBV6-1,.,CASTPQGGYEQYF,TGTGCCAGCACGCCACAGGGCGGCTACGAGCAGTACTTC
once,TRBJ2-7,TRBV28,TRBD2,CASSPGGAVHEQYF,TGTGCCAGCAGTCCCGGGGGGGCCGTCCACGAGCAGTACTTC
few,TRBJ1-2,TRBV28,.,CASSYPGHTTDYGYTF,TGTGCCAGCAGTTACCCGGGACATACTACCGACTATGGCTACACCTTC
.,TRBJ2-7,TRBV6-4,.,CASSLLPGGSYEQYF,TGTGCCAGCAGTCTCCTACCTGGGGGCTCCTACGAGCAGTACTTC
.,TRBJ2-5,TRBV10-1,.,CASSDPGAQETQYF,TGCGCCAGCAGTGACCCGGGAGCTCAAGAGACCCAGTACTTC
.,TRBJ1-2,TRBV2,TRBD1,CASKQGAGGYTF,TGTGCCAGCAAACAGGGGGCAGGCGGCTACACCTTC
.,TRBJ2-6,TRBV7-3,.,CASSLLGSGANVLTF,TGTGCCAGCAGCTTACTAGGCTCTGGGGCCAACGTCCTGACTTTC
.,TRBJ1-4,TRBV7-2,.,CASSFYEKLFF,TGTGCCAGCAGCTTCTACGAAAAACTGTTTTTT
.,TRBJ2-3,TRBV7-2,TRBD2,CASSSRTPGLAEHTDTQYF,TGTGCCAGCAGCTCGCGAACACCGGGACTAGCGGAACACACAGATACGCAGTATTTT
.,TRBJ1-3,TRBV5-1,.,CASSKNEENTIYF,TGCGCCAGCAGCAAAAACGAGGAAAACACCATATATTTT
.,TRBJ2-7,TRBV7-3,TRBD1,CASSLRQGEWYEQYF,TGTGCCAGCAGCTTAAGACAGGGAGAGTGGTACGAGCAGTACTTC
.,TRBJ2-3,TRBV18,.,CASSPPGLSTDTQYF,TGTGCCAGCTCACCACCGGGACTGAGCACGGATACGCAGTATTTT
.,TRBJ2-7,TRBV4-2,.,CASSQLPGLSSYEQYF,TGTGCCAGCAGCCAACTTCCGGGACTCAGCTCCTACGAGCAGTACTTC